This TCR beta chain originates from a study of T cells in Graves' hyperthyroidism and ophthalmopathy. The sample holds a few counts of this clonotype. Researchers amplified the TCR beta CDR3 regions from RNA transcripts. A first-round RT-PCR of the TCR CDR3 used the HTBI primer set. TCRdb itself ran the multiplex PCR reads through MiXCR, one entry per CDR3 protein. The sample records around 620,000 distinct CDR3 sequences, about 14% being singletons. CDR1 and CDR2 (germline): SGHTA, FQGNSA. The CDR3 consists of 15 residues. V was trimmed by 0 bases and J by 5 bases, leaving 14 bases between them. The rearrangement joins TRBV7-2 to TRBJ2-7; no firm D call. The clonotype originates from a woman between 18 and 29 years old with Graves' ophthalmopathy. The sample was blood. The CDR3 DNA reads TGTGCCAGCAGCTTAGCGGGTCGCCCGTTGGACGAGCAGTACTTC. Its translation is CASSLAGRPLDEQYF.